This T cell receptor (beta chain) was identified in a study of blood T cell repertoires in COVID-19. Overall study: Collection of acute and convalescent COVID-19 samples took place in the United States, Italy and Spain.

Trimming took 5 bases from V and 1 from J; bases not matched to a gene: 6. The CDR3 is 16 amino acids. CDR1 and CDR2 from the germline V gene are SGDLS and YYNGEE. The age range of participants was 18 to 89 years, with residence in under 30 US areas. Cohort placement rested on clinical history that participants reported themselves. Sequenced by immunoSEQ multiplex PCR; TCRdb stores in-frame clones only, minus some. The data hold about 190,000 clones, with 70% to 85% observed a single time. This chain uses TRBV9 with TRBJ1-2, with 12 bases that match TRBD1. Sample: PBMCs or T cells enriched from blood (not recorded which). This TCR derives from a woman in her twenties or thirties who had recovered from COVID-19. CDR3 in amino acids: CASRPGTGGLNYGYTF. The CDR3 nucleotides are TGTGCCAGCAGACCGGGGACAGGGGGCCTTAACTATGGCTACACCTTC.